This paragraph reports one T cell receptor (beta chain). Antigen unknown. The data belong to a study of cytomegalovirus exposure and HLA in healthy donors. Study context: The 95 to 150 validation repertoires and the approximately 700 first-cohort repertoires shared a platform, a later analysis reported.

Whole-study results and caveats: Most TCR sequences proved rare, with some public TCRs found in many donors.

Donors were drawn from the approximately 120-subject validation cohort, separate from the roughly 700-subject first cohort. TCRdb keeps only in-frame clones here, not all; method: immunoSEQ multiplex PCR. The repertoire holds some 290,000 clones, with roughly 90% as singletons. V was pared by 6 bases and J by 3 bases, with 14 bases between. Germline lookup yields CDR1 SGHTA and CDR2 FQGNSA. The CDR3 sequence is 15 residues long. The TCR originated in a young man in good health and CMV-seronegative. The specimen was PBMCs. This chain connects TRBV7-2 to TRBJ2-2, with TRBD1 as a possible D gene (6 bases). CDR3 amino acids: CASRKDRGDTGELFF. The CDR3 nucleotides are TGTGCCAGCAGGAAGGACAGAGGGGACACCGGGGAGCTGTTTTTT.